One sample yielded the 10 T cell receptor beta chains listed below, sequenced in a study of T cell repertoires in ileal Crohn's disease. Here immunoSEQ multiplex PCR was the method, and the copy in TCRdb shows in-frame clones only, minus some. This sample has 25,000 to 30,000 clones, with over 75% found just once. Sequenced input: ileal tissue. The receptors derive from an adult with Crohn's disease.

The CDR3, as DNA: TGTGCCAGCAGGTCATTCCAGGGGAGCGAGCAGTACTTC. Residues: CASRSFQGSEQYF. This chain connects TRBV2 to TRBJ2-7, with D possibly being TRBD1 (6 bases). V lost 6 bases and J 6 bases, leaving 15 bases between the germline ends. The CDR3 length is 13 residues. Germline CDR1 reads SNHLY; CDR2 reads FYNNEI.

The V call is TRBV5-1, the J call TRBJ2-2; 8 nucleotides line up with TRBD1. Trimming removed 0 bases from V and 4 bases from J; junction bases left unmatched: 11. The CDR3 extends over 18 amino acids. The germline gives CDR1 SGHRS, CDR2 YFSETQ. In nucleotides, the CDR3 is TGCGCCAGCAGCTTGGACGTTCGAAGGACAGGGTCCACCGGGGAGCTGTTTTTT. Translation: CASSLDVRRTGSTGELFF.

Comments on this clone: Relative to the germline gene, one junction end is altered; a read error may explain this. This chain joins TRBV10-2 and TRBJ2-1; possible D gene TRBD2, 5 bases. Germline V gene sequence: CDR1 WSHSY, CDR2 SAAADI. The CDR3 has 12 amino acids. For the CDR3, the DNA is TGCGCCAGCAGTGAGGAGGAGACCCACGGGGTCTTC. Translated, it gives CASSEEETHGVF.

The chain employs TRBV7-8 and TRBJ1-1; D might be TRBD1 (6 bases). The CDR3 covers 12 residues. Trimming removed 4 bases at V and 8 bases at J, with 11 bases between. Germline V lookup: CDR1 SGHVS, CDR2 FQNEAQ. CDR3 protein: CASSSYTGEAFF. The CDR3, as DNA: TGTGCCAGCAGCTCTTATACAGGGGAAGCTTTCTTT.

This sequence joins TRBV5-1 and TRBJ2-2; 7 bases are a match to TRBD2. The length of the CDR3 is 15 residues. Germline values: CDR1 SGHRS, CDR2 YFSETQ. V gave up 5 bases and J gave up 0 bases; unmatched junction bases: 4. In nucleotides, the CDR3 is TGCGCCAGCAGGGTTCGGGGGGCGAACACCGGGGAGCTGTTTTTT. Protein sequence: CASRVRGANTGELFF.

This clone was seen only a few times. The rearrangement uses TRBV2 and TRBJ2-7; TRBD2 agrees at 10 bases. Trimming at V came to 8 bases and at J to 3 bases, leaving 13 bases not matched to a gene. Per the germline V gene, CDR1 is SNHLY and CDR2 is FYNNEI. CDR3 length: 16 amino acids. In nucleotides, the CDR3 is TGTGCCAGCTGGCTAGCGGGAGCTCGGGTGGACTACGAGCAGTACTTC. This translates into CASWLAGARVDYEQYF.

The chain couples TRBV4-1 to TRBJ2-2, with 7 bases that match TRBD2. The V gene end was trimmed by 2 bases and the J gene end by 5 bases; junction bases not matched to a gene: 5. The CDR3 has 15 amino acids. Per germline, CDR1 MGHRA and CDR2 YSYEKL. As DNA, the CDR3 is TGCGCCAGCAGCCAAACGGGAGGATTAACCGGGGAGCTGTTTTTT. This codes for CASSQTGGLTGELFF.

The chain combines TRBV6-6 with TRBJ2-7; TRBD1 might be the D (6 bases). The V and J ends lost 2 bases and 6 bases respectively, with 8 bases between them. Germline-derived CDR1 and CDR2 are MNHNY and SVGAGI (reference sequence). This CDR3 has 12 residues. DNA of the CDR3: TGTGCCAGCAGTTACCCAGGGGTCGAGCAGTACTTC. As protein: CASSYPGVEQYF.

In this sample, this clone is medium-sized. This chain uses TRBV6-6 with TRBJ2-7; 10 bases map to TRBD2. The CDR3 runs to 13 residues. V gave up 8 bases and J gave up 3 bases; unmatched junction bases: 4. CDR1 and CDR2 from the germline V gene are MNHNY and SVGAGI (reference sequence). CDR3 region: CASGRLAGYEQYF. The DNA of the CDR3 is TGTGCCAGCGGACGACTAGCGGGCTACGAGCAGTACTTC.

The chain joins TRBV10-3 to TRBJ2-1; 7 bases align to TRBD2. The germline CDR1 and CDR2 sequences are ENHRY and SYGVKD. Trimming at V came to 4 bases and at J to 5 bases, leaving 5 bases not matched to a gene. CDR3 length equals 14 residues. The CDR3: CAISVQAGHNEQFF. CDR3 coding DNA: TGTGCCATCAGTGTCCAAGCGGGGCACAATGAGCAGTTCTTC.